This T cell receptor (beta chain) was sequenced for a study of breast tumors, draining lymph nodes, adjacent tissues. General study results and limits: Tumors had less TCR diversity than lymph nodes, more than nontumor tissue. The lymph node origin of tumor T cells was framed as consistent with a hypothesis, not demonstrated.

TCRdb analysed the multiplex PCR reads with MiXCR anew, one entry per CDR3 protein. The table has roughly 260,000 distinct CDR3 sequences, under 35% seen once. Axillary draining lymph nodes of breast cancer patients supplied the node samples. This clonotype was recorded at least ten times. Its antigen is currently unknown. Trimming stripped 5 bases from V and 3 bases from J, with 8 bases between. CDR1 is SGHVS and CDR2 is FQNEAQ in the germline V gene. This CDR3 has 12 residues. Source material: axillary lymph node tissue. The chain combines TRBV7-8 with TRBJ2-7; D ambiguous. The receptor was isolated from a female donor with breast cancer. Some clones in this sample may be carry-over from other donors' samples. CDR3 sequence reads: CASSPDFYEQYF. The CDR3 DNA reads TGTGCCAGCAGCCCCGACTTCTACGAGCAGTACTTC.